One and the same sample provided the 10 T cell receptor beta chains below, sequenced in a study of neurological immune-mediated disorders. MiXCR, applied by TCRdb to the 5' RACE reads, yields one record per CDR3 protein. The sample holds about 30,000 distinct CDR3 sequences, around 10% seen once. The sequenced material came from PBMCs. These receptors all stem from a woman aged 55-69 years in good health.

In its sample, this clonotype ranks as medium-sized. The rearrangement joins TRBV20-1 to TRBJ2-3, with D perhaps matching TRBD1 (5 bases). The CDR3 covers 15 residues. V shed 6 bases and J shed 0 bases, with 16 bases lying between them. Germline values: CDR1 DFQATT, CDR2 SNEGSKA (reference sequence). The CDR3 here is CSARPRQPSTDTQYF. CDR3 DNA sequence: TGCAGTGCCCGCCCGAGACAGCCTAGCACAGATACGCAGTATTTT.

This clonotype was counted at least ten times. The chain employs TRBV7-8 and TRBJ2-1, with D perhaps TRBD1 (6 bases). Per germline, CDR1 SGHVS and CDR2 FQNEAQ. The V end lost 10 bases, the J end lost 6 bases, and 13 bases lay between the germline ends. The CDR3 runs to 12 residues. CDR3 in DNA: TGTGCCAACGGCAGGGGTCCCAATGAGCAGTTCTTC. Its translation is CANGRGPNEQFF.

Many counts were recorded for this clonotype. The rearrangement links TRBV5-4 to TRBJ2-1; the match to TRBD2 covers 9 bases. Germline V gene lookup returns CDR1 SGHNT and CDR2 YYREEE (reference sequence). This CDR3 has 14 amino acids. Unmatched junction bases numbered 5, after V lost 5 bases and J lost 5 bases. The CDR3 region has the DNA TGTGCCAGCAGTTTTAGCGGGGGCCACAATGAGCAGTTCTTC. Its translation is CASSFSGGHNEQFF.

A word on this clonotype: One junction end does not reproduce the germline sequence, and a read error may be involved. The chain joins TRBV5-6 to TRBJ2-3; D uncertain. This CDR3 region has 14 residues. Germline CDR1 is SGHDT and CDR2 is YYEEEE. The CDR3 DNA reads as TGTGCCAGCAGCTTGGGGGCAGCCACAGATACGCCGTATTTT. Its protein is CASSLGAATDTPYF.

The table lists this clonotype with many counts. The CDR3 region has the DNA TGTGCCAGCAGTCGAGAAAAGAACGAGCAGTACTTC. Its translation is CASSREKNEQYF. The gene calls are TRBV3-1 and TRBJ2-7; D is undetermined. This CDR3 contains 12 residues. V dropped 6 bases and J dropped 5 bases, with 11 bases sitting between them. In germline, CDR1 is LGHDT, CDR2 YNNKEL (reference sequence).

This clonotype was detected a few times. The rearrangement joins TRBV6-2 or TRBV6-3 to TRBJ1-5; D is uncertain. The CDR3 extends over 11 amino acids. Trimming removed 4 bases at V and 7 bases at J, with 5 bases between. Germline lookup yields CDR1 MNHEY and CDR2 SVGEGT. The CDR3 DNA sequence: TGTGCCAGCAGTTGGTTCCAGCCCCAGCATTTT. Its translation: CASSWFQPQHF.

Ten or more counts support this clonotype. The chain employs TRBV3-1 and TRBJ2-7; 13 bases match TRBD2. Germline-derived CDR1 and CDR2 are LGHDT and YNNKEL (reference sequence). There are 19 residues in the CDR3. The J segment lost 1 base and the V segment lost 0 bases, leaving 9 bases of the junction unmatched. This chain's CDR3 is CASSQDGGLAGTRSYEQYF. The CDR3 bases are TGTGCCAGCAGCCAAGATGGGGGACTAGCGGGGACGCGTTCCTACGAGCAGTACTTC.

By sample fraction, this clonotype is medium-sized. This chain joins TRBV6-6 and TRBJ1-6; maybe TRBD1 (5 bases). Germline loops: CDR1 MNHNY, CDR2 SVGAGI (reference sequence). The CDR3 loop spans 16 amino acids. V dropped 4 bases and J dropped 4 bases, with 14 bases sitting between them. Here the CDR3 DNA reads TGTGCCAGCAGTTCCGTCGGGGCGGTGTATAATTCACCCCTCCACTTT. Translation: CASSSVGAVYNSPLHF.

This clonotype appeared many times. J is TRBJ2-7 and V is TRBV5-1; D is perhaps TRBD1 (7 bases). CDR1 SGHRS and CDR2 YFSETQ come from the germline V gene. The length of the CDR3 is 15 residues. Trimming took off 3 bases at V and 2 bases at J, with 15 bases between the two ends. CDR3 DNA: TGCGCCAGCAGCTCACTCGCGGGACAGCCCTACGAGCAGTACTTC. The encoded protein is CASSSLAGQPYEQYF.

In its sample, this clonotype was seen a few times. The genes are TRBV7-9 and TRBJ2-3, with TRBD1 identical over 9 bases. The CDR3 is made up of 16 amino acids. Germline V gives CDR1 SEHNR, CDR2 FQNEAQ (reference sequence). J was trimmed by 4 bases and V by 4 bases; bases with no gene match: 9. The CDR3 nucleotides are TGTGCCAGCAGCTCTCCTACAGGGGGCGCATCAGATACGCAGTATTTT. Protein sequence: CASSSPTGGASDTQYF.